This T cell receptor (beta chain) was observed in a study of early T cells in non-severe SARS-CoV-2 infection. The CDR3 contains 12 residues. V lost 6 bases to trimming and J lost 7 bases, with 13 bases between them. Germline CDR1 DFQATT, CDR2 SNEGSKA (reference sequence). Via MiXCR, TCRdb re-called the 5' RACE reads, giving one row per CDR3 protein. The data contain about 89,000 distinct CDR3 sequences, roughly 14% of them seen just once; the ten biggest clones take up just under 0.6%. The source is an adult who was a healthcare worker with PCR-confirmed SARS-CoV-2 infection or an uninfected control (not recorded which). The chain employs TRBV20-1 and TRBJ1-5, with D uncertain. Sequenced: whole blood. CDR3 sequence reads: CSANPGRQPQHF. As DNA, the CDR3 is TGCAGTGCCAACCCTGGCCGGCAGCCCCAGCATTTT.